A single sample gave rise to the 27 T cell receptor beta chains below, sequenced in a study of OX40 agonist ivuxolimab in advanced cancers. Libraries were prepared by immunoSEQ multiplex PCR; TCRdb keeps only in-frame clonotypes and omits some of them. The sample contains 74,000 or so clones, 85% to 90% of which appear only once. The specimen comprised CD4+ or CD8+ T cells sorted from blood, sampled in a trial of the OX40 agonist ivuxolimab. The receptors originated from an adult with an advanced solid tumor such as melanoma, head and neck, liver or kidney cancer.

The gene calls are TRBV5-8 and TRBJ2-7, with 10 bases identical to TRBD2. J was trimmed by 6 bases and V by 4 bases; bases with no gene match: 10. Germline V gene data show CDR1 as SGHTS and CDR2 as YDEGEE. The length of the CDR3 is 15 residues. The CDR3 loop reads CASSPGLARRPEQYF. Here the CDR3 DNA reads TGTGCCAGCAGCCCGGGACTAGCGAGGAGGCCCGAGCAGTACTTC.

V and J are TRBV30 and TRBJ1-5, with a possible D match to TRBD1 (5 bases). Germline V gene lookup returns CDR1 GTSNPN and CDR2 SVGIG (reference sequence). The V end lost 3 bases, the J end lost 6 bases, and 12 bases lay between the germline ends. CDR3 size: 13 residues. CDR3 amino acids: CAWSPGLAQPQHF. Here the CDR3 DNA reads TGTGCCTGGAGCCCAGGGCTCGCTCAGCCCCAGCATTTT.

The chain has TRBV5-1 and TRBJ2-7, with D tentatively TRBD1 or TRBD2 (6 bases each). Germline assignment: CDR1 SGHRS and CDR2 YFSETQ. The CDR3 length is 15 residues. V lost 7 bases to trimming and J lost 4 bases, with 21 bases between them. CDR3 protein: CASQNRDGGAYEQYF. CDR3 nucleotides: TGCGCCAGCCAGAACAGGGATGGAGGGGCTTACGAGCAGTACTTC.

The CDR3 protein is CASSMVSNQPQHF. In DNA form, the CDR3 reads TGTGCCAGTAGTATGGTTAGCAATCAGCCCCAGCATTTT. The chain employs TRBV19 and TRBJ1-5, with D hard to call. The CDR3 totals 13 residues. Trimming removed 3 bases at V and 0 bases at J, with 3 bases between. Germline V gives CDR1 LNHDA, CDR2 SQIVND (reference sequence).

In its sample, this clone was seen once. The chain employs TRBV7-7 and TRBJ2-5; either TRBD1 or TRBD2 may fit D (5 bases each). The V gene lost 2 bases and the J gene lost 6 bases, with 10 bases spanning the gap. Germline V gene data show CDR1 as SSHAT and CDR2 as FNYEAQ (reference sequence). This CDR3 comprises 13 residues. This chain's CDR3 is CASSLYRGQTQYF. For the CDR3, the DNA is TGTGCCAGCAGCTTATATAGGGGACAGACCCAGTACTTC.

The chain uses TRBV7-9 and TRBJ1-1; D call uncertain. This CDR3 has 16 residues. Per germline, CDR1 SEHNR and CDR2 FQNEAQ (reference sequence). V was cut by 5 bases and J by 1 base, with 17 bases left in between. The CDR3 reads CASSPGRLQPNTEAFF. The CDR3, as DNA: TGTGCCAGCAGCCCCGGCCGGCTTCAGCCGAACACTGAAGCTTTCTTT.

J is TRBJ1-3 and V is TRBV9; D is possibly TRBD1 (5 bases). The CDR3 extends over 14 amino acids. The V and J ends lost 2 bases and 4 bases respectively, with 10 bases between them. Germline V lookup: CDR1 SGDLS, CDR2 YYNGEE. DNA of the CDR3: TGTGCCAGCAGCGTGGGGGGATTCGGAAACACCATATATTTT. Its translation is CASSVGGFGNTIYF.

The chain is built from TRBV27 and TRBJ1-1; possibly TRBD1 for D (6 bases). Germline-derived CDR1 and CDR2 are MNHEY and SMNVEV (reference sequence). This CDR3 comprises 15 residues. Deletions cut 3 bases from V and 1 base from J, with 12 bases between. CDR3 residues: CASSLQGLSNTEAFF. CDR3 bases: TGTGCCAGCAGTTTGCAGGGGTTATCGAACACTGAAGCTTTCTTT.

The rearrangement links TRBV20-1 to TRBJ2-1, with no clear D. The CDR3 has 11 amino acids. Per germline, CDR1 DFQATT and CDR2 SNEGSKA (reference sequence). The V gene lost 3 bases and the J gene lost 9 bases, with 9 bases spanning the gap. The DNA for the CDR3 is TGCAGTGCTAGGTTAACGCGTGAGCAGTTCTTC. Translated: CSARLTREQFF.

The chain carries TRBV19 and TRBJ1-5; a weak D match, TRBD1 (5 bases). Trimming shortened V by 0 bases and J by 4 bases, and 13 bases separated the two germline ends. The length of the CDR3 is 16 residues. Germline CDR1 reads LNHDA; CDR2 reads SQIVND (reference sequence). The CDR3: CASSIEPGKMNQPQHF. DNA of the CDR3: TGTGCCAGTAGTATAGAGCCAGGGAAGATGAATCAGCCCCAGCATTTT. The entire variable domain, with the rest obtained from reference TRBV19 and TRBJ1-5, is as follows: DGGITQSPKYLFRKEGQNVTLSCEQNLNHDAMYWYRQDPGQGLRLIYYSQIVNDFQKGDIAEGYSVSREKKESFPLTVTSAQKNPTAFYLCASSIEPGKMNQPQHFGDGTRLSIL.

The rearrangement uses TRBV29-1 and TRBJ2-1, with TRBD1 matching 9 bases. V was clipped by 3 bases and J by 2 bases; unmatched bases: 5. CDR1 and CDR2 (germline): SQVTM, ANQGSEA. The CDR3 has 15 residues. CDR3 loop: CSVEGGQGPYNEQFF. In DNA form, the CDR3 reads TGCAGCGTTGAGGGGGGACAGGGACCCTACAATGAGCAGTTCTTC.

The chain uses TRBV19 and TRBJ2-1; 10 nucleotides align to TRBD2. V was pared by 3 bases and J by 9 bases, with 5 bases of the junction left unmatched. CDR3 size: 14 residues. Germline CDR1 reads LNHDA; CDR2 reads SQIVND (reference sequence). In DNA, the CDR3 is TGTGCCAGTAGTATGCTAGCGGGAGCTCCTGAGCAGTTCTTC. Amino acid sequence: CASSMLAGAPEQFF.

This clone was seen once. The chain employs TRBV11-2 and TRBJ1-1; possible D gene TRBD1, 6 bases. The V and J ends lost 2 bases and 5 bases respectively, with 12 bases between them. This CDR3 is built from 14 residues. The germline gives CDR1 SGHAT, CDR2 FQNNGV. CDR3: CASSLIQGKTEAFF. Written as DNA, the CDR3 is TGTGCCAGCAGCTTAATTCAGGGGAAAACTGAAGCTTTCTTT.

This chain links TRBV29-1 with TRBJ1-1, with D perhaps matching TRBD1 (5 bases). CDR1 and CDR2 from the germline V gene are SQVTM and ANQGSEA. V lost 3 bases and J 9 bases, leaving 20 bases between the germline ends. This CDR3 spans 14 amino acids. CDR3: CSVDFPDGGDKAFF. CDR3 in DNA: TGCAGCGTTGATTTCCCTGATGGGGGAGATAAAGCTTTCTTT.

The chain has TRBV5-6 and TRBJ1-2; D gene uncertain. V dropped 4 bases and J dropped 4 bases, with 8 bases sitting between them. The length of the CDR3 is 12 residues. Germline values: CDR1 SGHDT, CDR2 YYEEEE. The CDR3 bases are TGTGCCAGCAGCCCGGGAGCCTATGGCTACACCTTC. This codes for CASSPGAYGYTF. The full variable domain, completed using reference TRBV5-6 and TRBJ1-2, is DAGVTQSPTHLIKTRGQQVTLRCSPKSGHDTVSWYQQALGQGPQFIFQYYEEEERQRGNFPDRFSGHQFPNYSSELNVNALLLGDSALYLCASSPGAYGYTFGSGTRLTVV.

The chain combines TRBV30 with TRBJ2-7; 7 nucleotides align to TRBD2. The CDR3 is 13 amino acids. V lost 5 bases, J lost 3 bases, and 7 bases stayed unmatched. CDR1 is GTSNPN and CDR2 is SVGIG in the germline V gene (reference sequence). The CDR3 DNA follows: TGTGCCTGGGTCGAGCGGGGATGCTACGAGCAGTACTTC. Translating it yields CAWVERGCYEQYF.

The J gene is TRBJ2-1, the V gene TRBV19; D tentatively reads TRBD1 or TRBD2 (5 bases each). CDR1 is LNHDA, CDR2 SQIVND, per germline (reference sequence). The ends were cut back, 7 bases at V and 0 bases at J, with 19 bases in the middle. The CDR3 runs 17 residues. CDR3 sequence (DNA): TGTGCCAGTACCCCAACGGGGCGTAGGAGCTCCTACAATGAGCAGTTCTTC. This encodes CASTPTGRRSSYNEQFF.

The chain employs TRBV30 and TRBJ2-3; TRBD2 is a possible D gene (7 bases). The ends were cut back, 2 bases at V and 3 bases at J, with 12 bases in the middle. The CDR3 totals 14 residues. The germline CDR1 and CDR2 sequences are GTSNPN and SVGIG (reference sequence). This CDR3 reads CAWSSGGATDTQYF. The CDR3 DNA reads TGTGCCTGGAGTTCGGGGGGCGCGACAGATACGCAGTATTTT. Variable domain in full (rest from reference TRBV30 and TRBJ2-3): SQTIHQWPATLVQPVGSPLSLECTVEGTSNPNLYWYRQAAGRGLQLLFYSVGIGQISSEVPQNLSASRPQDRQFILSSKKLLLSDSGFYLCAWSSGGATDTQYFGPGTRLTVL.

V gene TRBV5-4 combines with J gene TRBJ2-5, with 9 bases matching TRBD1. Per germline, CDR1 SGHNT and CDR2 YYREEE (reference sequence). This CDR3 is built from 13 residues. Unmatched junction bases numbered 4, after V lost 5 bases and J lost 5 bases. CDR3 in amino acids: CASRGQGWETQYF. The CDR3 DNA reads as TGTGCCAGCAGAGGACAGGGGTGGGAGACCCAGTACTTC.

V is TRBV19 and J is TRBJ1-6; D unclear. Germline CDR1 reads LNHDA; CDR2 reads SQIVND (reference sequence). The CDR3 spans 16 residues. V was trimmed by 2 bases and J by 0 bases, leaving 8 bases between them. This CDR3 is CASSIPGSSYNSPLHF. CDR3 nucleotides: TGTGCCAGTAGTATACCGGGGAGCTCCTATAATTCACCCCTCCACTTT.

The chain carries TRBV2 and TRBJ1-2, with 7 bases matching TRBD1. Germline V CDR1 and CDR2: SNHLY, FYNNEI. The CDR3 spans 15 residues. J was trimmed by 2 bases and V by 6 bases; bases with no gene match: 9. CDR3 residues: CASRNRGGENYGYTF. The CDR3 DNA reads TGTGCCAGCAGGAACAGGGGAGGGGAGAACTATGGCTACACCTTC.

This clone was observed a single time. This rearrangement joins TRBV6-1 to TRBJ2-3, with D perhaps TRBD1 (7 bases). The germline V gene encodes CDR1 MNHNS and CDR2 SASEGT. Trimming stripped 5 bases from V and 5 bases from J, with 14 bases between. The CDR3 loop spans 14 amino acids. CDR3 sequence (DNA): TGTGCCAGCAGTATAGGGGGCGGGAAAGATACGCAGTATTTT. It specifies CASSIGGGKDTQYF.

The chain links TRBV9 to TRBJ2-5; 9 positions agree with TRBD2. The trim removed 2 bases at V and 1 base at J, leaving 3 bases unmatched. Per the germline V gene, CDR1 is SGDLS and CDR2 is YYNGEE. CDR3 length: 15 amino acids. In DNA, the CDR3 is TGTGCCAGCAGCGTTAGCGGGGGACTCCAAGAGACCCAGTACTTC. It specifies CASSVSGGLQETQYF.

The chain recombines TRBV10-3 with TRBJ2-2; 10 bases agree with TRBD2. Germline V lookup: CDR1 ENHRY, CDR2 SYGVKD. The CDR3 sequence is 16 residues long. V lost 4 bases and J lost 8; bases outside the gene matches: 10. In DNA, the CDR3 is TGTGCCATCAGTGGGGAAAGGACTAGCGGTGCGGGGGAGCTGTTTTTT. Its translation: CAISGERTSGAGELFF.

CDR3 region: CASSRNLGAYGYTF. CDR3 DNA: TGTGCCAGCAGTCGTAACTTGGGGGCCTATGGCTACACCTTC. The V gene is TRBV7-2, the J gene TRBJ1-2; TRBD1 might be the D (6 bases). Trimming stripped 6 bases from V and 4 bases from J, with 15 bases between. CDR1 and CDR2 (germline): SGHTA, FQGNSA. This CDR3 contains 14 residues.

This chain connects TRBV29-1 to TRBJ2-1; D gene uncertain. CDR1 SQVTM and CDR2 ANQGSEA come from the germline V gene. V dropped 8 bases and J dropped 9 bases, with 17 bases sitting between them. The CDR3 extends over 12 amino acids. This CDR3 reads CSLTPFGGEQFF. Written as DNA, the CDR3 is TGCAGCTTGACACCCTTCGGTGGTGAGCAGTTCTTC.

In its sample, this clone was seen a few times. J is TRBJ1-5 and V is TRBV19, with D tentatively TRBD1 (6 bases). The V gene's germline CDR1 is LNHDA and CDR2 SQIVND (reference sequence). The V gene lost 7 bases and the J gene lost 6 bases, with 22 bases spanning the gap. The CDR3 totals 16 residues. CDR3 loop: CASTRRGGATGQPQHF. CDR3 bases: TGTGCCAGTACCCGAAGGGGGGGGGCAACCGGTCAGCCCCAGCATTTT.